This T cell receptor beta chain was recorded in a study of spatial heterogeneity in lung cancer (dated by TCRdb to between 2019 and 2020). About the full investigation: More beta-chain than alpha-chain transcripts were consistently detected, likely reflecting higher beta-chain transcript abundance. In the raw uncorrected reads, each unique combination of TCR and UMI appeared more than ten times on average. TCR alpha and beta repertoires were quantitatively compared across multiple tumor regions, matched nontumor lung and blood in non-small cell lung cancer. At surgery, both alpha and beta chains were TCR-sequenced in roughly 200 tumor regions, fewer than 85 matched nontumor lung samples and some 56 PBMC samples. Nonsynonymous mutation counts, determined by whole-exome sequencing of tumor tissue, were related to features of the TCR repertoire.

The CDR3 sequence holds 15 residues, the cysteine and phenylalanine included. CDR3 DNA only is kept here, 45 bases in frame from base 1. CDR1 and CDR2, looked up from the germline V gene, are MDHEN and SYDVKM. V and J are truncated by 3 bases and 3 bases respectively, leaving an intervening sequence of 15 bases. Interpreted using the paper, the time point label stands for: sample taken at primary tumor resection. For TCR sequencing, whole RNA was extracted from tumor and nontumor lung tissue, or from cryopreserved PBMC samples, and no cell sorting was done. Samples were obtained from 65 to 90 patients with early-stage, untreated non-small cell lung cancer from the lung TRACERx cohort. Only patients with enough RNA available from two or more tumor regions were chosen for TCR sequencing. The library was obtained by 5' RACE. The listed sequencing device is NextSeq 500. In the TCR library protocol, a unique molecular identifier was attached to each TCR cDNA molecule so that PCR and sequencing errors could be corrected. In the paper's pipeline: TCR identification, UMI-based error correction and CDR3 extraction were all carried out with Decombinator tools. TCRs above a frequency of 2 per 1,000, corresponding to the top 1% of the tumor frequency distribution, were defined as expanded. Renyi diversity was calculated using the R vegan package after each repertoire was subsampled 100 times to 5,000 TCRs. CDR3 similarity networks were built from amino acid triplet string-kernel similarity, connecting CDR3s with pairwise similarity above 0.82. The raw public data were reprocessed by TCRdb itself: fastp quality trimming at Q25, MiXCR clonotype calling, in-frame beta chains only. Rows with one shared CDR3 protein collapse into an entry with the most common genes and DNA. The V and J calls come from TCRdb's annotation, not from the publication. The sample table holds approximately 44,000 distinct CDR3 sequences, of which 12% to 15% were seen once. The top ten hold 55% to 65% of the sample.

The full study reports these points: Additional single-cell paired TCR alpha and beta sequencing was considered necessary to confirm, at a functional level, the hypothesis that regional TCRs recognize regional mutations. Ubiquitous expanded tumor TCRs were detected in blood more often at tumor resection than at routine follow-up.

This clonotype was detected only a few times. The target of this receptor is not known. No per-base quality is available; no much larger clone lies one base away. Sequences were derived from PBMCs, sampled at surgery. The sequence was obtained from a male donor with early-stage non-small cell lung cancer. The chain joins TRBV28 to TRBJ2-7, with the D gene not confidently named. The CDR3 reads CASSLLSWTLYEQYF. The DNA is TGTGCCAGCAGTTTGCTCAGCTGGACCCTCTACGAGCAGTACTTC.